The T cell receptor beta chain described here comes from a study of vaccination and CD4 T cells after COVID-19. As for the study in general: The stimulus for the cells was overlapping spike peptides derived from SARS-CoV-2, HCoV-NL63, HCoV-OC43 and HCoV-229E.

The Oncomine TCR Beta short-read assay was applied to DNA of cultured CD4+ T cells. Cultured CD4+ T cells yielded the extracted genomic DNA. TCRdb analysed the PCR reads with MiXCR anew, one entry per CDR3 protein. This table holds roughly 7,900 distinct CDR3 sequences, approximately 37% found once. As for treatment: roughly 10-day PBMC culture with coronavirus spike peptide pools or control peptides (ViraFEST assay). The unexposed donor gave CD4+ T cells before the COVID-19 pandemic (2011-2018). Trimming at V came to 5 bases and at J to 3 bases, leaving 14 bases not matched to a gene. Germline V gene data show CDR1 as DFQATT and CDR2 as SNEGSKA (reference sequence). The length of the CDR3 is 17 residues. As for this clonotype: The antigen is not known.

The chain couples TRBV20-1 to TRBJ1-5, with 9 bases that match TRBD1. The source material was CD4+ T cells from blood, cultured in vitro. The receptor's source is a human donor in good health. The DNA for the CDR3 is TGCAGTGCTCGGCGGGGACAGGGTTTTTTTAACAATCAGCCCCAGCATTTT. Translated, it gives CSARRGQGFFNNQPQHF.